The source of this T cell receptor beta chain is a study of CD8 T cells in Susac syndrome. Sequencing of TCR beta was carried out in blood CD8+ and CD4+ T cells. RNA totalling roughly 0.5 to 1 ug underwent reverse transcription with random hexamers. It was immunoSEQ multiplex PCR that amplified TCR beta CDR3 across 54 Vbeta and 13 Jbeta. MiXCR, run by TCRdb on the immunoSEQ multiplex PCR reads, gives a single entry per CDR3 protein. The table records approximately 120,000 distinct CDR3 sequences, 85% to 95% of them present only once. The CDR3 covers 16 residues. V lost 0 bases to trimming and J lost 1 base, with 16 bases between them. Germline CDR1 and CDR2: DFQATT and SNEGSKA (reference sequence).

This receptor was taken from a human donor in good health. V gene TRBV20-1 combines with J gene TRBJ2-7, with D unclear. The source material was CD8+ T cells from PBMCs. The CDR3 region has the DNA TGCAGTGCTAGAGACCTAGTGGGATCGTTGTCCTACGAGCAGTACTTC. The encoded protein is CSARDLVGSLSYEQYF.